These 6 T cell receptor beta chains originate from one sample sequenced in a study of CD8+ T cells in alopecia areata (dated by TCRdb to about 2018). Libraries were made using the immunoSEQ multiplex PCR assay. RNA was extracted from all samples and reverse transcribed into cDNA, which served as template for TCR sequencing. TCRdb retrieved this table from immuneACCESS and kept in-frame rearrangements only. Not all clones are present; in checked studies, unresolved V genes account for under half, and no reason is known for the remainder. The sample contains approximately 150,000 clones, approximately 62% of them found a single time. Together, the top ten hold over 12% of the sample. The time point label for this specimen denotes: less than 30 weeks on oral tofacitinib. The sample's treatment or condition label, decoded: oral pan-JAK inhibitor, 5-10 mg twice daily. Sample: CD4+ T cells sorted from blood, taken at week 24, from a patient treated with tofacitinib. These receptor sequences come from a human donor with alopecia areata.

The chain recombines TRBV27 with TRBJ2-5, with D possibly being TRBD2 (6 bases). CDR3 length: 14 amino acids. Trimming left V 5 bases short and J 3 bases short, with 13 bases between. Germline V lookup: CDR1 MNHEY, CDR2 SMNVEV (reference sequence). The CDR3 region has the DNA TGTGCCAGCAGTCCGGGGGACCGAAAAGAGACCCAGTACTTC. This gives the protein CASSPGDRKETQYF.

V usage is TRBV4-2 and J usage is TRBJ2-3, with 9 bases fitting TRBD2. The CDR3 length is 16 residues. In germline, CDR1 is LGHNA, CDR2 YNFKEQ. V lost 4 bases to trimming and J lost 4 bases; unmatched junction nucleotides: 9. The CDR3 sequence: CASSRRLERGADTQYF. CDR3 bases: TGTGCCAGCAGCCGTCGGTTGGAGCGGGGGGCAGATACGCAGTATTTT.

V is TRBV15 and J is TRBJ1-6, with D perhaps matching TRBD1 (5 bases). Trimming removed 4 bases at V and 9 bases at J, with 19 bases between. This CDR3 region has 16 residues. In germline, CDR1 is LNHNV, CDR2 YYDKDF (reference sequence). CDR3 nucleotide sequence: TGTGCCACCAGCACCACTTTGGGGCAGGGTGCTTCACCCCTCCACTTT. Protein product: CATSTTLGQGASPLHF.

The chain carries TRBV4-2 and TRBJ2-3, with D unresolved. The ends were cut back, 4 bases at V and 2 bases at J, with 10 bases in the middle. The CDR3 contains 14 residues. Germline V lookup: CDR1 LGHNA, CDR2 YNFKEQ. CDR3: CASSRVVDTDTQYF. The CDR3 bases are TGTGCCAGCAGCCGTGTTGTTGACACAGATACGCAGTATTTT.

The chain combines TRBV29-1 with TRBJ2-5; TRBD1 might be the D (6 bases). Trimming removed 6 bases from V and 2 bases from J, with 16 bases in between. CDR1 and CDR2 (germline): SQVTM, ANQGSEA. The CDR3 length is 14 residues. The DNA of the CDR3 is TGCAGCGTCGCAGCACAGGGAATTCAAGAGACCCAGTACTTC. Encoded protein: CSVAAQGIQETQYF.

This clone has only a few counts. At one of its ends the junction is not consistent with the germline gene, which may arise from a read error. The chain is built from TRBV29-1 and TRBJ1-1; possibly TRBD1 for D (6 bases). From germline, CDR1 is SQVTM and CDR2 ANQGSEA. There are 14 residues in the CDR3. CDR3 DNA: TGCAGCGTTGTGGCAGGGGTGTTGAACGCTGAAGCTTTCTTT. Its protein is CSVVAGVLNAEAFF.